The sequence of this TCR beta chain was determined in a study of blood T cell repertoires in COVID-19. Whole-study context: Researchers got acute and convalescent COVID-19 samples from the United States, Italy and Spain. Nucleic acid was either cDNA or gDNA, and it came from T cells, B-cell-depleted T cells, or PBMCs.

As processed by the authors: From reference gene primer amplification, estimates of nucleated cell counts were derived. Sequencing was performed with immunoSEQ multiplex PCR; in TCRdb, only in-frame clones are kept and a portion is missing. The V and J calls and clone size are taken from that table; D and trimming were inferred from the DNA. This sample has 90,000 to 110,000 clones, with nearly 85% found just once. The clonotype was recovered from a woman aged 45 to 65 with acute or convalescent COVID-19. Sequenced sample: peripheral blood.

CDR3 amino acids: CASSPQGLNTEAFF. The CDR3 region has the DNA TGTGCCAGCAGCCCACAGGGATTGAACACTGAAGCTTTCTTT. The V and J genes are TRBV6-5 and TRBJ1-1; D perhaps matches TRBD1 (6 bases). V shed 6 bases and J shed 0 bases, with 11 bases lying between them. The CDR3 has 14 residues. Germline CDR1 reads MNHEY; CDR2 reads SVGAGI.